The next 12 T cell receptor beta chains were all read from a single sample in a study of cytomegalovirus exposure and HLA in healthy donors. The PCR was carried out with 60 Vbeta primers and 13 Jbeta primers. Assay used: immunoSEQ multiplex PCR; TCRdb lists only in-frame clones, some missing. The repertoire includes under 150,000 clones, 80% of them detected once, and over 2% sits in the top ten. The specimen was PBMCs. These receptors all come from a man in his fifties or sixties in good health and CMV-seronegative.

This chain links TRBV5-4 with TRBJ2-1, with TRBD2 matching 11 bases. J lost 6 bases, V lost 4 bases, and 9 bases had no gene match. The CDR3 is 16 residues long. The germline gives CDR1 SGHNT, CDR2 YYREEE (reference sequence). CDR3 residues: CASSPRTSGLGNEQFF. In DNA form, the CDR3 reads TGTGCCAGCAGCCCAAGGACTAGCGGGTTAGGCAATGAGCAGTTCTTC.

V is TRBV15 and J is TRBJ1-5, with 8 bases aligning to TRBD1. With 4 bases clipped from V and 3 bases from J, the junction kept 11 bases outside the gene matches. The CDR3 runs to 17 residues. Germline loops: CDR1 LNHNV, CDR2 YYDKDF (reference sequence). CDR3 protein: CATSIGGSTGANQPQHF. CDR3 sequence (DNA): TGTGCCACCAGCATCGGAGGATCGACAGGGGCCAATCAGCCCCAGCATTTT.

The chain combines TRBV11-3 with TRBJ1-1; D gene ambiguous. V was shortened by 5 bases and J by 6 bases, with 13 bases between the two germline ends. Germline values: CDR1 SGHNT, CDR2 YENEEA. The CDR3 has 13 amino acids. The CDR3 protein is CASSPNSGAEAFF. The CDR3 DNA is TGTGCCAGCAGCCCTAACAGCGGGGCTGAAGCTTTCTTT. The whole variable domain, filled in from reference TRBV11-3 and TRBJ1-1, reads EAGVVQSPRYKIIEKKQPVAFWCNPISGHNTLYWYLQNLGQGPELLIRYENEEAVDDSQLPKDRFSAERLKGVDSTLKIQPAELGDSAVYLCASSPNSGAEAFFGQGTRLTVV.

J is TRBJ1-1 and V is TRBV7-3; D uncertain. Germline V CDR1 and CDR2: SGHTA, FQGTGA. The CDR3 runs to 13 residues. V lost 4 bases, J lost 4 bases, and 10 bases lay in between. The CDR3 protein is CASSSAPSTEAFF. The CDR3, as DNA: TGTGCCAGCAGCTCCGCCCCGAGCACTGAAGCTTTCTTT. Full variable domain (missing parts from reference TRBV7-3 and TRBJ1-1): GAGVSQTPSNKVTEKGKYVELRCDPISGHTALYWYRQSLGQGPEFLIYFQGTGAADDSGLPNDRFFAVRPEGSVSTLKIQRTERGDSAVYLCASSSAPSTEAFFGQGTRLTVV.

V is TRBV29-1 and J is TRBJ2-7, with 7 bases aligning to TRBD1. Per the germline V gene, CDR1 is SQVTM and CDR2 is ANQGSEA. V dropped 6 bases and J dropped 3; count of bases not matched to a gene: 8. This CDR3 spans 13 amino acids. The CDR3 sequence: CSVKGGKDYEQYF. The DNA of the CDR3 is TGCAGCGTGAAAGGGGGCAAGGACTACGAGCAGTACTTC.

This clone came up once. The chain recombines TRBV28 with TRBJ1-1, with 11 bases that match TRBD1. This CDR3 has 15 residues. Germline V lookup: CDR1 MDHEN, CDR2 SYDVKM. The junction had 14 bases not matched to a gene; V was cut back by 5 bases and J by 12 bases. CDR3 loop: CASSAGQGAPTGSFF. Here the CDR3 DNA reads TGTGCCAGCAGTGCAGGACAGGGGGCACCCACCGGGTCTTTCTTT.

The chain is built from TRBV7-2 and TRBJ2-5; TRBD2 matches at 13 bases. The CDR3 consists of 15 residues. The V segment lost 7 bases and the J segment 1 base; nucleotides outside the gene matches: 3. Germline V lookup: CDR1 SGHTA, CDR2 FQGNSA. The CDR3 DNA sequence: TGTGCCAGCAAACTAGCGGGGGGGTTCCAAGAGACCCAGTACTTC. Protein sequence: CASKLAGGFQETQYF.

This clone was counted once. DNA of the CDR3: TGTGCCAGCAGCCCAAAGACCAAAGCGGGGGAAGAGACCCAGTACTTC. This codes for CASSPKTKAGEETQYF. The gene calls are TRBV5-4 and TRBJ2-5, with 8 bases aligning to TRBD2. Germline assignment: CDR1 SGHNT and CDR2 YYREEE (reference sequence). The trim removed 4 bases at V and 3 bases at J, leaving 11 bases unmatched. The CDR3 spans 16 residues.

This chain links TRBV6-1 with TRBJ1-1; D gene unclear. V was pared by 8 bases and J by 0 bases, with 10 bases between. The CDR3 covers 13 residues. From germline, CDR1 is MNHNS and CDR2 SASEGT. CDR3 sequence reads: CASGNGMNTEAFF. CDR3 sequence (DNA): TGTGCCAGCGGCAACGGGATGAACACTGAAGCTTTCTTT.

The chain is built from TRBV7-9 and TRBJ2-1, with 13 bases aligning to TRBD2. Per the germline V gene, CDR1 is SEHNR and CDR2 is FQNEAQ (reference sequence). CDR3 length equals 15 residues. J gave up 12 bases and V 5 bases, and 10 bases lay outside the gene matches. The CDR3 DNA sequence: TGTGCCAGCAGCGGCGGGACTAGCGGGATGTTCGTGCAGTTCTTC. Amino acid sequence: CASSGGTSGMFVQFF.

The chain combines TRBV15 with TRBJ2-7; perhaps TRBD2 as D (5 bases). This CDR3 contains 16 residues. CDR1 LNHNV and CDR2 YYDKDF come from the germline V gene (reference sequence). Deletions cut 0 bases from V and 1 base from J, with 13 bases between. DNA for the CDR3: TGTGCCACCAGCAGAGATCCTAATATAGCGTCCTACGAGCAGTACTTC. This codes for CATSRDPNIASYEQYF.

The chain is built from TRBV27 and TRBJ1-2, with 7 bases matching TRBD1. The CDR3 is 14 amino acids. Trimming removed 3 bases from V and 8 bases from J; junction bases left unmatched: 9. Germline V lookup: CDR1 MNHEY, CDR2 SMNVEV (reference sequence). The CDR3 here is CASSFWDSPGGYTF. The CDR3 DNA reads TGTGCCAGCAGTTTTTGGGACAGCCCGGGGGGCTACACCTTC.